Listed here are 22 T cell receptor beta chains from one sample, sequenced in a study of T-cell reconstitution after alpha-beta-depleted transplantation in children. This sample's TCRbeta library carried unique molecular identifier barcodes. TCRdb passed the PCR reads through MiXCR, listing each CDR3 protein once. The repertoire consists of under 850,000 distinct CDR3 sequences, with about an eighth occurring once and the leading ten covering 0.79%. This material consisted of PBMCs, taken before TCRalphabeta/CD19-depleted stem cell transplant. The receptor set was obtained from a girl aged 2-9 years with congenital amegakaryocytic thrombocytopenia, due to receive a stem cell transplant.

This clonotype was recorded at least ten times. The chain combines TRBV20-1 with TRBJ2-2, with D tentatively TRBD2 (6 bases). Trimming shortened V by 0 bases and J by 1 base, and 9 bases separated the two germline ends. The CDR3 sequence is 15 residues long. CDR1 is DFQATT and CDR2 is SNEGSKA in the germline V gene (reference sequence). CDR3 amino acids: CSARDREMNTGELFF. Written as DNA, the CDR3 is TGCAGTGCTAGAGATCGGGAGATGAACACCGGGGAGCTGTTTTTT.

A few counts support this clonotype. This chain joins TRBV28 and TRBJ2-5; TRBD1 aligns across 9 bases. V shed 5 bases, J shed 4 bases, and the junction held 5 bases outside the gene matches. The CDR3 has 14 residues. Germline CDR1 reads MDHEN; CDR2 reads SYDVKM. The DNA for the CDR3 is TGTGCCAGCAGTCCGTTGACAGGGGGAGAGACCCAGTACTTC. This gives the protein CASSPLTGGETQYF.

This clonotype showed up just a few times. The chain couples TRBV5-1 to TRBJ1-6; D possibly corresponds to TRBD1 (5 bases). Trimming shortened V by 5 bases and J by 9 bases, and 12 bases separated the two germline ends. Germline V gives CDR1 SGHRS, CDR2 YFSETQ. The CDR3 covers 13 residues. The CDR3 protein is CASSRDRVSPLHF. The CDR3 region has the DNA TGCGCCAGCAGTCGGGACCGCGTTTCACCCCTCCACTTT.

The chain couples TRBV2 to TRBJ1-2, with D unresolved. The CDR3 runs to 13 residues. Per germline, CDR1 SNHLY and CDR2 FYNNEI. Trimming cost V 1 base and J 4 bases, with 7 bases left between them. The CDR3: CASSEEGSYGYTF. CDR3 nucleotides: TGTGCCAGCAGTGAAGAAGGGAGCTATGGCTACACCTTC.

This clonotype has ten or more counts. The V and J genes are TRBV2 and TRBJ2-1, with D perhaps being TRBD1 or TRBD2 (5 bases each). Per the germline V gene, CDR1 is SNHLY and CDR2 is FYNNEI. With 6 bases removed from V and 4 bases from J, the gap between germline ends came to 16 bases. The CDR3 loop spans 15 amino acids. Here the CDR3 reads CASSGTGFEYNEQFF. The CDR3 nucleotides read TGTGCCAGCAGCGGGACCGGGTTCGAGTACAATGAGCAGTTCTTC. Combining the CDR3 with reference TRBV2 and TRBJ2-1 gives the whole variable domain EPEVTQTPSHQVTQMGQEVILRCVPISNHLYFYWYRQILGQKVEFLVSFYNNEISEKSEIFDDQFSVERPDGSNFTLKIRSTKLEDSAMYFCASSGTGFEYNEQFFGPGTRLTVL.

This clonotype was seen a handful of times. The chain carries TRBV5-6 and TRBJ2-1, with a possible D match to TRBD1 (6 bases). Trimming cost V 6 bases and J 0 bases, with 19 bases left between them. Germline V lookup: CDR1 SGHDT, CDR2 YYEEEE. The CDR3 spans 17 residues. The CDR3 nucleotides read TGTGCCAGCAAACCAGAGGGGGAGCGCAGCTCCTACAATGAGCAGTTCTTC. Translation: CASKPEGERSSYNEQFF. The full variable domain, rest sourced from reference TRBV5-6 and TRBJ2-1, is DAGVTQSPTHLIKTRGQQVTLRCSPKSGHDTVSWYQQALGQGPQFIFQYYEEEERQRGNFPDRFSGHQFPNYSSELNVNALLLGDSALYLCASKPEGERSSYNEQFFGPGTRLTVL.

At least ten counts were recorded for this clonotype. The chain links TRBV4-1 to TRBJ2-3; possibly TRBD1 or TRBD2 for D (5 bases each). V was trimmed by 1 base and J by 0 bases, leaving 11 bases between them. This CDR3 spans 16 amino acids. Germline loops: CDR1 MGHRA, CDR2 YSYEKL. CDR3 in amino acids: CASSQGWGSSTDTQYF. The CDR3 coding sequence is TGCGCCAGCAGCCAAGGATGGGGGAGCAGCACAGATACGCAGTATTTT.

This clonotype turned up a few times. The rearrangement joins TRBV7-2 to TRBJ2-1; D perhaps matches TRBD2 (7 bases). The CDR3 covers 16 residues. Germline CDR1 and CDR2: SGHTA and FQGNSA. Trimming removed 5 bases from V and 6 bases from J, with 20 bases in between. Here the CDR3 reads CASSPDAWGGGNEQFF. The DNA for the CDR3 is TGTGCCAGCAGCCCCGATGCGTGGGGAGGGGGCAATGAGCAGTTCTTC.

This clonotype has a count of ten or more. The chain joins TRBV20-1 to TRBJ1-2; D is ambiguous. V dropped 6 bases and J dropped 10 bases, with 15 bases sitting between them. The CDR3 covers 11 residues. Germline assignment: CDR1 DFQATT and CDR2 SNEGSKA (reference sequence). The CDR3, as DNA: TGCAGTGCCGAAGCGTCCGCCGACTACACCTTC. Translation: CSAEASADYTF.

There are many counts of this clonotype. The rearrangement links TRBV6-1 to TRBJ1-1; TRBD1 matches 8 bases. V gave up 3 bases and J gave up 5 bases; unmatched junction bases: 8. Germline values: CDR1 MNHNS, CDR2 SASEGT. This CDR3 spans 15 amino acids. DNA of the CDR3: TGTGCCAGCAGTGAGGACCAGGGGGCTCAGACTGAAGCTTTCTTT. Translation gives CASSEDQGAQTEAFF.

J is TRBJ2-7 and V is TRBV12-3 or TRBV12-4; D is uncertain. The CDR3 loop spans 14 amino acids. Trimming shortened V by 2 bases and J by 0 bases, and 8 bases separated the two germline ends. The CDR3: CASSLTQTSYEQYF. As DNA, the CDR3 is TGTGCCAGCAGTTTAACGCAGACCTCCTACGAGCAGTACTTC.

The rearrangement joins TRBV20-1 to TRBJ2-1, with 9 bases lining up with TRBD2. This CDR3 has 16 residues. Trimming took 7 bases from V and 0 from J; bases not matched to a gene: 10. Looked up from germline, CDR1 is DFQATT and CDR2 is SNEGSKA (reference sequence). CDR3 region: CSVRGLAANSYNEQFF. CDR3 bases: TGCAGTGTTAGGGGACTAGCCGCGAACTCCTACAATGAGCAGTTCTTC.

This clonotype was seen a few times. J is TRBJ2-3 and V is TRBV15; 7 bases align to TRBD2. CDR1 and CDR2 from the germline V gene are LNHNV and YYDKDF (reference sequence). The trim removed 0 bases at V and 3 bases at J, leaving 12 bases unmatched. This CDR3 region has 18 residues. The CDR3 is CATSRDWAGEVRTDTQYF. CDR3 nucleotide sequence: TGTGCCACCAGCAGAGATTGGGCGGGAGAAGTTAGGACAGATACGCAGTATTTT.

The rearrangement joins TRBV29-1 to TRBJ2-5; 9 bases match TRBD2. V gave up 7 bases and J gave up 1 base; unmatched junction bases: 7. This CDR3 region has 14 residues. Germline CDR1 and CDR2: SQVTM and ANQGSEA. The CDR3 loop is CSAPLAGPQETQYF. The CDR3 DNA reads as TGCAGCGCCCCACTAGCGGGTCCCCAAGAGACCCAGTACTTC.

This clonotype was recorded a few times. The J gene is TRBJ2-7, the V gene TRBV11-3; 7 nucleotides agree with TRBD2. This CDR3 is built from 18 residues. Germline values: CDR1 SGHNT, CDR2 YENEEA. J was trimmed by 2 bases and V by 5 bases; bases with no gene match: 18. This chain's CDR3 is CASSDAGGRDFDPYEQYF. The CDR3 DNA is TGTGCCAGCAGCGACGCTGGGGGGAGGGACTTTGATCCCTACGAGCAGTACTTC.

At least ten counts were recorded for this clonotype. V gene TRBV20-1 combines with J gene TRBJ2-7; TRBD2 is a possible D gene (6 bases). The CDR3 totals 15 residues. With 2 bases removed from V and 2 bases from J, the gap between germline ends came to 16 bases. Germline CDR1 is DFQATT and CDR2 is SNEGSKA (reference sequence). The CDR3 spells CSARRPGGITYEQYF. DNA of the CDR3: TGCAGTGCTAGACGTCCGGGCGGGATAACCTACGAGCAGTACTTC.

This clonotype was detected a few times. V gene TRBV20-1 combines with J gene TRBJ2-3, with 8 bases aligning to TRBD2. Trimming cost V 6 bases and J 0 bases; bases outside gene matches: 8. CDR3 length: 15 residues. Germline V gene lookup returns CDR1 DFQATT and CDR2 SNEGSKA (reference sequence). The CDR3 loop is CSAVPGGSSTDTQYF. CDR3 in DNA: TGCAGTGCCGTACCGGGGGGGAGCAGCACAGATACGCAGTATTTT.

The CDR3 DNA reads TGTGCCAGCAGCTCCCCCCGACTAGCGGGAGGGACAGATACGCAGTATTTT. It codes for CASSSPRLAGGTDTQYF. The chain has TRBV7-2 and TRBJ2-3; 14 bases align to TRBD2. The CDR3 consists of 17 residues. The germline V gene encodes CDR1 SGHTA and CDR2 FQGNSA. The V gene end was trimmed by 4 bases and the J gene end by 3 bases; junction bases not matched to a gene: 6. Drawing the rest from reference TRBV7-2 and TRBJ2-3, the complete variable domain is GAGVSQSPSNKVTEKGKDVELRCDPISGHTALYWYRQSLGQGLEFLIYFQGNSAPDKSGLPSDRFSAERTGGSVSTLTIQRTQQEDSAVYLCASSSPRLAGGTDTQYFGPGTRLTVL.

This clonotype has at least ten counts. The chain uses TRBV20-1 and TRBJ2-1, with TRBD2 matching 12 bases. CDR1 and CDR2 (germline): DFQATT, SNEGSKA (reference sequence). CDR3 length equals 15 residues. V lost 6 bases and J lost 4; bases outside the gene matches: 7. CDR3 nucleotide sequence: TGCAGTGCAACGACTAGCGGGAGATGGTACAATGAGCAGTTCTTC. Translation gives CSATTSGRWYNEQFF.

This clonotype was observed many times. The rearrangement joins TRBV5-1 to TRBJ2-7; D not resolved. The CDR3 contains 12 residues. The germline V gene encodes CDR1 SGHRS and CDR2 YFSETQ. The ends were cut back, 4 bases at V and 6 bases at J, with 11 bases in the middle. CDR3 region: CASSQAGGEQYF. CDR3 in DNA: TGCGCCAGCAGCCAGGCAGGTGGCGAGCAGTACTTC.

At least ten counts were recorded for this clonotype. J is TRBJ2-3 and V is TRBV20-1; no clear D gene. Germline V gene data show CDR1 as DFQATT and CDR2 as SNEGSKA (reference sequence). CDR3 size: 13 residues. V lost 3 bases and J 2 bases, leaving 9 bases between the germline ends. The CDR3 coding sequence is TGCAGTGCTAGCTTCTCCACCACAGATACGCAGTATTTT. It specifies CSASFSTTDTQYF.

This clonotype appeared a few times. The chain couples TRBV5-6 to TRBJ1-5, with D maybe TRBD1 (5 bases). V was trimmed by 1 base and J by 4 bases, leaving 15 bases between them. CDR3 size: 16 residues. Germline CDR1 is SGHDT and CDR2 is YYEEEE. Here the CDR3 reads CASSLSAKGANQPQHF. The CDR3 DNA reads as TGTGCCAGCAGCTTGTCAGCGAAAGGGGCAAATCAGCCCCAGCATTTT.